The TCR beta chain described here comes from a study of blood T cell repertoires in COVID-19. Overall study context: Samples came from the United States, Italy and Spain, spanning acute and convalescent COVID-19. Sample material is recorded as cDNA or gDNA derived from T cells, B-cell-depleted T cells, or PBMCs.

V shed 4 bases and J 4 bases; nucleotides not matched to a gene: 8. There are 15 residues in the CDR3. CDR1 MNHEY and CDR2 SMNVEV come from the germline V gene (reference sequence). Some clones are missing from TCRdb's copy, which holds only in-frame ones; the method was immunoSEQ multiplex PCR. This table has about 160,000 clones, 82% appearing once. One Seattle source followed patients from active infection through their disease course. The chain has TRBV27 and TRBJ2-7, with 9 bases aligning to TRBD1. The clonotype comes from a middle-aged woman with COVID-19, enrolled during active disease. Source material: peripheral blood. The CDR3 loop is CASSSLQGARYEQYF. The CDR3, as DNA: TGTGCCAGCAGTTCCTTACAGGGGGCGCGATACGAGCAGTACTTC.